Listed below are T cell receptor beta chains from one sample, sequenced in a study of cytomegalovirus exposure and HLA in healthy donors. Measured with immunoSEQ multiplex PCR; TCRdb has only the in-frame clones, and not every one. The sample contains 60,000 to 85,000 clones, around two thirds of which appear only once. Sequencing input: PBMCs. The source of these receptors is a human donor in good health. The CDR3 runs from the conserved cysteine through the conserved F or W. The order of the fields is CDR3 protein, D gene, V gene, J gene. A D gene is named only where the DNA matches it firmly.

CDR3: CASSLSLPTDTQYF
D: NA
V: TRBV28
J: TRBJ2-3

CDR3: CASSSNVGVYGYTF
D: NA
V: TRBV5-1
J: TRBJ1-2

CDR3: CASSVSRGRGQEKLFF
D: TRBD1
V: TRBV2
J: TRBJ1-4

CDR3: CASSSTDFYTGELFF
D: NA
V: TRBV11-3
J: TRBJ2-2

CDR3: CASRGFTSGRDQETQYF
D: TRBD2
V: TRBV27
J: TRBJ2-5

CDR3: CAWSVTGAAGANVLTF
D: TRBD1
V: TRBV30
J: TRBJ2-6

CDR3: CASSFRGSEAFF
D: NA
V: TRBV5-4
J: TRBJ1-1

CDR3: CASATTTSYEQYF
D: NA
V: TRBV5-1
J: TRBJ2-7

CDR3: CASSSLTGITEAFF
D: NA
V: TRBV27
J: TRBJ1-1

CDR3: CASSLVHVAFF
D: NA
V: TRBV28
J: TRBJ1-1

CDR3: CASSPRRTQSSYEQYF
D: NA
V: TRBV5-1
J: TRBJ2-7

CDR3: CASSSGTSGKYNEQFF
D: TRBD2
V: TRBV5-1
J: TRBJ2-1

CDR3: CASSSGTGLYEQYF
D: TRBD1
V: TRBV7-6
J: TRBJ2-7

CDR3: CASSLGTARIYEQYF
D: NA
V: TRBV5-1
J: TRBJ2-7

CDR3: CASSSEAGAGETQYF
D: TRBD2
V: TRBV7-3
J: TRBJ2-5

CDR3: CASSGQPNTEAFF
D: NA
V: TRBV10-1
J: TRBJ1-1

CDR3: CAWSVRGADGELFF
D: NA
V: TRBV30
J: TRBJ2-2

CDR3: CASSVGQQETQYF
D: NA
V: TRBV9
J: TRBJ2-5

CDR3: CAWGEGPLYNEQFF
D: NA
V: TRBV30
J: TRBJ2-1

CDR3: CASSMNPSSYEQYF
D: NA
V: TRBV19
J: TRBJ2-7

CDR3: CASSRGQGQGGTEAFF
D: TRBD1
V: TRBV5-1
J: TRBJ1-1

CDR3: CASSLRRGCEQYF
D: NA
V: TRBV5-1
J: TRBJ2-7

CDR3: CASSLILDTEAFF
D: NA
V: TRBV19
J: TRBJ1-1

CDR3: CASSLLLDRGYNEQFF
D: TRBD1
V: TRBV5-6
J: TRBJ2-1

CDR3: CASSLNSRLAEYNEQFF
D: TRBD2
V: TRBV5-1
J: TRBJ2-1

CDR3: CASGLAPGLVGGYTF
D: NA
V: TRBV12-5
J: TRBJ1-2

CDR3: CASSISGTKLYEQYF
D: NA
V: TRBV28
J: TRBJ2-7

CDR3: CASSLGGTNEQYF
D: TRBD2
V: TRBV7-9
J: TRBJ2-7

CDR3: CASRGGTNTEAFF
D: NA
V: TRBV7-3
J: TRBJ1-1

CDR3: CASGLVLPQAPNQPQHF
D: NA
V: TRBV12-5
J: TRBJ1-5

CDR3: CASSALGGSRDGELFF
D: NA
V: TRBV9
J: TRBJ2-2

CDR3: CASSTPPDRAINYSNQPQHF
D: TRBD1
V: TRBV19
J: TRBJ1-5

CDR3: CASSEVSGTGHQPQHF
D: TRBD1
V: TRBV6-1
J: TRBJ1-5

CDR3: CASSVRDRNYGYTF
D: TRBD1
V: TRBV6-1
J: TRBJ1-2

CDR3: CASREGLGGMNTEAFF
D: NA
V: TRBV19
J: TRBJ1-1

CDR3: CSVEGGEANYGYTF
D: NA
V: TRBV29-1
J: TRBJ1-2

CDR3: CATSTSGTLQETQYF
D: TRBD2
V: TRBV15
J: TRBJ2-5

CDR3: CASSRGRVSYEQYF
D: TRBD2
V: TRBV7-2
J: TRBJ2-7

CDR3: CASTLGGSPYNEQFF
D: NA
V: TRBV9
J: TRBJ2-1

CDR3: CAWSARGGAEDTQYF
D: NA
V: TRBV30
J: TRBJ2-3

CDR3: CASTPGGGVPGELFF
D: NA
V: TRBV28
J: TRBJ2-2

CDR3: CSDRDRDYNEQFF
D: TRBD1
V: TRBV29-1
J: TRBJ2-1

CDR3: CASSPREGGTEAFF
D: NA
V: TRBV18
J: TRBJ1-1

CDR3: CASSFSPQGTGGPEAFF
D: NA
V: TRBV7-8
J: TRBJ1-1

CDR3: CASTTGEQNYGYTF
D: TRBD1
V: TRBV28
J: TRBJ1-2

CDR3: CASSPGQGISSYEQYF
D: NA
V: TRBV19
J: TRBJ2-7

CDR3: CASREMDRAYEQYF
D: TRBD1
V: TRBV6-1
J: TRBJ2-7

CDR3: CASIEELGQPLGTEAFF
D: TRBD1
V: TRBV19
J: TRBJ1-1

CDR3: CASSYRAAGKNTEAFF
D: NA
V: TRBV6-5
J: TRBJ1-1

CDR3: CASSHTRLLAYEQYF
D: NA
V: TRBV5-6
J: TRBJ2-7

CDR3: CASSVGEGRGNIQYF
D: NA
V: TRBV9
J: TRBJ2-4

CDR3: CASSVGDSGNTIYF
D: NA
V: TRBV9
J: TRBJ1-3

CDR3: CASSYSIQGQVPAFF
D: NA
V: TRBV6-5
J: TRBJ1-1

CDR3: CASSGTGAYTGELFF
D: TRBD1
V: TRBV6-1
J: TRBJ2-2

CDR3: CASSPSRREGETQYF
D: TRBD2
V: TRBV4-1
J: TRBJ2-5

CDR3: CALQGDLHYGYTF
D: TRBD1
V: TRBV30
J: TRBJ1-2

CDR3: CASSLERSWEAQYF
D: NA
V: TRBV5-1
J: TRBJ2-5

CDR3: CASSSTSVGGHEQFF
D: TRBD2
V: TRBV5-1
J: TRBJ2-1

CDR3: CSATQGYEKLFF
D: NA
V: TRBV29-1
J: TRBJ1-4

CDR3: CASSPSLTGGEKLFF
D: NA
V: TRBV28
J: TRBJ1-4